Following are 30 T cell receptor beta chains from one sample sequenced in a study of shared clonotypes between healthy human individuals. Profiling relied on immunoSEQ multiplex PCR, and the TCRdb table lists in-frame clones only, not all of them. The table records hundreds of thousands of clones, about 95% of them present only once. Cells designated naive CD8 were CD45RO-negative and were positively selected for CCR7, with terminally differentiated effector memory CD45RA+ cells excluded. Sequenced material: naive CD8+ T cells sorted from blood. The receptors stem from a woman younger than 45 in good health.

The V call is TRBV27, the J call TRBJ2-5, with 13 bases fitting TRBD2. The J segment lost 4 bases and the V segment lost 4 bases, leaving 3 bases of the junction unmatched. The germline CDR1 and CDR2 sequences are MNHEY and SMNVEV (reference sequence). The CDR3 is 15 residues long. The CDR3 DNA reads as TGTGCCAGCAGTTATGGACTAGCGGGAGTAGAGACCCAGTACTTC. The encoded protein is CASSYGLAGVETQYF.

A single count supports this clone. V gene TRBV11-2 combines with J gene TRBJ2-7; D is perhaps TRBD2 (5 bases). Trimming cost V 9 bases and J 0 bases, with 12 bases left between them. CDR1 and CDR2 (germline): SGHAT, FQNNGV. This CDR3 spans 13 amino acids. Here the CDR3 reads CASGSESSYEQYF. CDR3 nucleotide sequence: TGTGCCAGTGGTAGCGAAAGCTCCTACGAGCAGTACTTC.

The V call is TRBV19, the J call TRBJ2-3; 9 bases agree with TRBD1. Germline V gene sequence: CDR1 LNHDA, CDR2 SQIVND (reference sequence). Germline trimming cut 3 bases from V and 4 bases from J; bases unmatched to any gene: 5. The CDR3 has 15 residues. The CDR3 region has the DNA TGTGCCAGTAGTATCGGGACAGGGAACGCAGATACGCAGTATTTT. It specifies CASSIGTGNADTQYF.

The CDR3, as DNA: TGTGCCACCGCCGCCCTAGGCGGCTCCTACAATGAGCAGTTCTTC. Protein: CATAALGGSYNEQFF. The rearrangement joins TRBV25-1 to TRBJ2-1; D is ambiguous. Trimming left V 10 bases short and J 0 bases short, with 16 bases between. The V gene's germline CDR1 is MGHDK and CDR2 SYGVNS. The CDR3 sequence is 15 residues long.

This clone has a single count. The rearrangement uses TRBV6-6 and TRBJ2-5; 9 bases fit TRBD1. CDR1 and CDR2 from the germline V gene are MNHNY and SVGAGI (reference sequence). The CDR3 runs to 15 residues. The J segment lost 1 base and the V segment lost 1 base, leaving 1 base of the junction unmatched. For the CDR3, the DNA is TGTGCCAGCAGTTACTTGGGACAGGGCCAAGAGACCCAGTACTTC. This gives the protein CASSYLGQGQETQYF.

On this clone: Other DNA variants within this sample encode the same CDR3. The rearrangement joins TRBV27 to TRBJ1-1; TRBD1 might be the D (5 bases). Germline loops: CDR1 MNHEY, CDR2 SMNVEV (reference sequence). There are 13 residues in the CDR3. The V end was cut by 6 bases, the J end by 1 base, with 9 bases between. CDR3 region: CASRTGTNTEAFF. The CDR3 DNA reads as TGTGCCAGCAGAACCGGGACGAACACTGAAGCTTTCTTT.

The sample holds one count of this clone. The chain employs TRBV2 and TRBJ2-7, with D hard to call. This CDR3 spans 12 amino acids. The V gene's germline CDR1 is SNHLY and CDR2 FYNNEI. Trimming took 4 bases from V and 3 from J, leaving 7 bases between them. Written as DNA, the CDR3 is TGTGCCAGCAGTGCAGGAGACTACGAGCAGTACTTC. Protein product: CASSAGDYEQYF.

The chain uses TRBV6-1 and TRBJ2-7; D ambiguous. Trimming took off 4 bases at V and 2 bases at J, with 15 bases between the two ends. Germline V CDR1 and CDR2: MNHNS, SASEGT. The CDR3 covers 15 residues. This CDR3 is CASSAWSLPTYEQYF. The CDR3 coding sequence is TGTGCCAGCAGTGCTTGGTCCCTCCCCACCTACGAGCAGTACTTC.

Details on this clone: Other DNA sequences in this specimen translate into the identical CDR3. The rearrangement links TRBV27 to TRBJ2-6; D not certain. Germline V gene lookup returns CDR1 MNHEY and CDR2 SMNVEV (reference sequence). The CDR3 loop spans 13 amino acids. V gave up 0 bases and J gave up 3 bases, with 0 bases separating them. The CDR3 reads CASSLSGANVLTF. CDR3 bases: TGTGCCAGCAGTTTATCTGGGGCCAACGTCCTGACTTTC.

The rearrangement joins TRBV29-1 to TRBJ2-5, with D possibly being TRBD2 (5 bases). The CDR3 has 13 amino acids. Germline V gives CDR1 SQVTM, CDR2 ANQGSEA. Deletions cut 5 bases from V and 0 bases from J, with 10 bases between. CDR3 nucleotides: TGCAGCGTTTTAGGACTGTACCAAGAGACCCAGTACTTC. Translation: CSVLGLYQETQYF.

The J gene is TRBJ2-3, the V gene TRBV27; possible D gene TRBD2, 5 bases. Per germline, CDR1 MNHEY and CDR2 SMNVEV (reference sequence). Trimming removed 0 bases from V and 6 bases from J, with 13 bases in between. CDR3 size: 15 residues. In DNA, the CDR3 is TGTGCCAGCAGTTTATCGGGAGAGGGCCTGGATACGCAGTATTTT. Translated, it gives CASSLSGEGLDTQYF.

This rearrangement joins TRBV4-1 to TRBJ1-5; D not certain. Germline V CDR1 and CDR2: MGHRA, YSYEKL. CDR3 length equals 13 residues. V was cut by 4 bases and J by 9 bases, with 13 bases left in between. The CDR3 DNA follows: TGCGCCAGCAGCCCTGACCTTTCCGCGCCCCAGCATTTT. Its protein product is CASSPDLSAPQHF.

The chain couples TRBV15 to TRBJ2-2, with D possibly matching TRBD2 (5 bases). The CDR3 is 16 amino acids. Trimming pared 4 bases from V and 4 bases from J, leaving 16 bases between. Germline V gene sequence: CDR1 LNHNV, CDR2 YYDKDF (reference sequence). For the CDR3, the DNA is TGTGCCACCAGCATTCCCAGTGAGGGCGGCACCGGGGAGCTGTTTTTT. As protein: CATSIPSEGGTGELFF.

The CDR3 here is CASSLGLAGITDTQYF. CDR3 DNA: TGTGCCAGCAGCCTAGGACTAGCGGGTATCACAGATACGCAGTATTTT. The rearrangement joins TRBV9 to TRBJ2-3; 11 nucleotides line up with TRBD2. Germline V lookup: CDR1 SGDLS, CDR2 YYNGEE. The V and J ends lost 4 bases and 2 bases, in that order; junction bases with no gene match: 6. The CDR3 is made up of 16 amino acids. Filled out from reference TRBV9 and TRBJ2-3, the complete variable domain reads DSGVTQTPKHLITATGQRVTLRCSPRSGDLSVYWYQQSLDQGLQFLIQYYNGEERAKGNILERFSAQQFPDLHSELNLSSLELGDSALYFCASSLGLAGITDTQYFGPGTRLTVL.

The CDR3 region has the DNA TGTGCCAGCAGCAAAAGGGGCAACAGATTGGATGGCTACACCTTC. This translates into CASSKRGNRLDGYTF. The chain carries TRBV21-1 and TRBJ1-2; the D call of TRBD1 is as the table states it, not checked on the DNA. TRBV21-1 is deemed a pseudogene. The CDR3 runs to 15 residues.

This clone was observed once. J is TRBJ2-2 and V is TRBV28; D gene uncertain. The CDR3 runs 12 residues. Trimming removed 8 bases at V and 7 bases at J, with 11 bases between. The V gene's germline CDR1 is MDHEN and CDR2 SYDVKM. This CDR3 reads CASCLGIGELFF. The CDR3 DNA follows: TGTGCCAGCTGCCTTGGAATCGGGGAGCTGTTTTTT.

The chain has TRBV27 and TRBJ1-3; TRBD1 aligns across 8 bases. With V trimmed by 4 bases and J by 2 bases, 4 bases remained unmatched. Germline CDR1 MNHEY, CDR2 SMNVEV (reference sequence). This CDR3 region has 15 residues. This chain's CDR3 is CASSSGTGTGNTIYF. The CDR3 region has the DNA TGTGCCAGCAGTTCCGGGACAGGAACTGGAAACACCATATATTTT.

The rearrangement uses TRBV25-1 and TRBJ1-2; the match to TRBD1 covers 7 bases. The V gene's germline CDR1 is MGHDK and CDR2 SYGVNS. This CDR3 has 13 amino acids. J gave up 4 bases and V 6 bases, and 5 bases lay outside the gene matches. The CDR3 DNA follows: TGTGCCAGCAGGGACAGGAGGGGCTATGGCTACACCTTC. Its translation: CASRDRRGYGYTF.

CDR3 sequence reads: CASSEGSSVNTEAFF. Written as DNA, the CDR3 is TGTGCCAGCAGCGAGGGGAGTTCGGTGAACACTGAAGCTTTCTTT. The J gene is TRBJ1-1, the V gene TRBV9, with D maybe TRBD1 (5 bases). V was trimmed by 3 bases and J by 0 bases, leaving 12 bases between them. Germline values: CDR1 SGDLS, CDR2 YYNGEE. The CDR3 loop spans 15 amino acids.

The chain links TRBV4-1 to TRBJ2-2, with D possibly being TRBD1 (6 bases). The CDR3 extends over 14 amino acids. The germline V and J ends were trimmed by 0 bases and 5 bases, with 7 bases remaining between them. Germline values: CDR1 MGHRA, CDR2 YSYEKL. The CDR3 coding sequence is TGCGCCAGCAGCCAAGAGGGACAAACCGGGGAGCTGTTTTTT. This sequence encodes CASSQEGQTGELFF.

This chain uses TRBV19 with TRBJ2-7; 8 nucleotides match TRBD2. The CDR3 consists of 14 residues. The V gene end was trimmed by 3 bases and the J gene end by 3 bases; junction bases not matched to a gene: 4. Germline CDR1 and CDR2: LNHDA and SQIVND (reference sequence). CDR3 protein: CASSISGSFYEQYF. CDR3 nucleotides: TGTGCCAGTAGTATCAGCGGGAGCTTCTACGAGCAGTACTTC.

The chain links TRBV19 to TRBJ2-7, with 7 bases aligning to TRBD1. Unmatched junction bases numbered 6, after V lost 5 bases and J lost 2 bases. CDR3 length: 14 amino acids. The germline CDR1 and CDR2 sequences are LNHDA and SQIVND (reference sequence). The CDR3 protein is CASSEGDSPYEQYF. As DNA, the CDR3 is TGTGCCAGTAGTGAAGGGGACAGTCCCTACGAGCAGTACTTC.

This clone was counted between two and nine times. J is TRBJ1-1 and V is TRBV27; no firm D call. Germline values: CDR1 MNHEY, CDR2 SMNVEV (reference sequence). The CDR3 loop spans 12 amino acids. V lost 5 bases and J lost 5, with 9 bases in between. As DNA, the CDR3 is TGTGCCAGCAGTCCCGTCAGTACTGAAGCTTTCTTT. Amino acids: CASSPVSTEAFF.

This chain connects TRBV2 to TRBJ1-2, with D possibly being TRBD1 (6 bases). The V gene's germline CDR1 is SNHLY and CDR2 FYNNEI. V was shortened by 4 bases and J by 2 bases, with 14 bases between the two germline ends. There are 15 residues in the CDR3. CDR3 sequence: CASSVVPGANYGYTF. The CDR3 bases are TGTGCCAGCAGTGTGGTGCCAGGGGCAAACTATGGCTACACCTTC.

The gene calls are TRBV7-9 and TRBJ2-2; 9 bases align to TRBD2. Trimming cost V 4 bases and J 1 base; bases outside gene matches: 4. CDR1 and CDR2 (germline): SEHNR, FQNEAQ (reference sequence). The CDR3 covers 16 residues. The CDR3 sequence: CASSSLLAGNTGELFF. DNA of the CDR3: TGTGCCAGCAGCTCCCTACTAGCGGGGAACACCGGGGAGCTGTTTTTT.

The rearrangement joins TRBV9 to TRBJ2-7; TRBD1 aligns across 8 bases. This CDR3 has 13 residues. In germline, CDR1 is SGDLS, CDR2 YYNGEE. V lost 4 bases, J lost 4 bases, and 4 bases stayed unmatched. The CDR3 spells CASSRGTGYEQYF. Here the CDR3 DNA reads TGTGCCAGCAGCAGGGGGACAGGATACGAGCAGTACTTC. Variable domain in full (rest from reference TRBV9 and TRBJ2-7): DSGVTQTPKHLITATGQRVTLRCSPRSGDLSVYWYQQSLDQGLQFLIQYYNGEERAKGNILERFSAQQFPDLHSELNLSSLELGDSALYFCASSRGTGYEQYFGPGTRLTVT.

The genes are TRBV6-5 and TRBJ2-1, with D tentatively TRBD2 (6 bases). The germline V gene encodes CDR1 MNHEY and CDR2 SVGAGI. The V end was cut by 4 bases, the J end by 0 bases, with 13 bases between. This CDR3 has 16 residues. DNA of the CDR3: TGTGCCAGCAGTTCCCGCGAGGGAGGCTCCTACAATGAGCAGTTCTTC. This sequence encodes CASSSREGGSYNEQFF.

This chain joins TRBV27 and TRBJ1-5; TRBD1 agrees at 7 bases. J gave up 5 bases and V 8 bases, and 9 bases lay outside the gene matches. Germline values: CDR1 MNHEY, CDR2 SMNVEV (reference sequence). The CDR3 runs 14 residues. The CDR3 is CASGYGTAHQPQHF. In DNA form, the CDR3 reads TGTGCCAGCGGTTATGGGACAGCTCATCAGCCCCAGCATTTT.

This chain uses TRBV5-1 with TRBJ1-1, with D possibly TRBD1 on 5 matching bases. Germline lookup yields CDR1 SGHRS and CDR2 YFSETQ. This CDR3 is 16 amino acids long. V was pared by 4 bases and J by 8 bases, with 24 bases between. CDR3 nucleotide sequence: TGCGCCAGCAGCCCAAGGGTTGGGGGAGCGCCCCCGGAAGCTTTCTTT. Protein product: CASSPRVGGAPPEAFF.

The chain is built from TRBV6-5 and TRBJ2-7, with TRBD1 identical over 8 bases. Germline lookup yields CDR1 MNHEY and CDR2 SVGAGI. V dropped 2 bases and J dropped 3; count of bases not matched to a gene: 9. CDR3 length: 16 residues. In nucleotides, the CDR3 is TGTGCCAGCAGTTACCATCCTCGGACAGGGAGCTACGAGCAGTACTTC. Amino acid sequence: CASSYHPRTGSYEQYF.